One TCR beta chain is described in this entry. Per the original data handling: Reference gene primer amplification gave estimated nucleated cell counts. Sequencing used immunoSEQ multiplex PCR; TCRdb keeps in-frame clones, though not all of them. V and J calls plus clone size are reproduced from that table; the DNA served to infer D and trimming. The sample gives under 250,000 clones, roughly 84% of which show up once; under 15% is in the top ten. The data were taken from a study of blood T cell repertoires in COVID-19. Across the study: Samples of COVID-19 (acute and convalescent) were obtained from the United States, Italy and Spain.

The receptor comes from a human donor in a cohort sampled during active COVID-19. Sequencing was carried out using peripheral blood.

CDR3 amino acids: CASSLGPGLGELFF. The CDR3, as DNA: TGTGCCAGCAGCTTAGGCCCGGGACTAGGGGAGCTGTTTTTT. This chain joins TRBV11-2 and TRBJ2-2; the match to TRBD2 covers 7 bases. In germline, CDR1 is SGHAT, CDR2 FQNNGV. The trim removed 1 base at V and 8 bases at J, leaving 4 bases unmatched. This CDR3 comprises 14 residues.